The entry below gives a single T cell receptor (beta chain) sequence along with its context. The antigen remains undetermined. The assay was immunoSEQ multiplex PCR, and TCRdb's table has in-frame clones only and misses some. The table has over 95,000 clones, 88% seen once. This sample was taken from a study of T cell responses to AZD1222 COVID-19 vaccine. Study-wide results and caveats: The sample set comprised mostly white British donors with more females, and clonal diversity was possibly underestimated.

Germline V gene sequence: CDR1 MDHEN, CDR2 SYDVKM. The CDR3 spans 14 residues. Trimming took 4 bases from V and 5 from J, leaving 14 bases between them. V gene TRBV28 combines with J gene TRBJ1-2; D remains unclear. This TCR was sampled from an adult in good health. The material sequenced was peripheral blood, taken on day 0 of AZD1222 vaccination. The CDR3 nucleotides are TGTGCCAGCAGTTCTGGCACACAAATTTATGGCTACACCTTC. Its translation: CASSSGTQIYGYTF.